This T cell receptor beta chain was sequenced in a study of cytomegalovirus exposure and HLA in healthy donors (dated by TCRdb to about 2017). Background on the whole study: An earlier analysis of roughly 500 of the donors reported roughly 300 Gb of sequence data and around 120 million unique TCR beta sequences from about 200 million T cells. An early release covering 500 to 750 HLA-typed donors comprised 250 to 350 gigabases of sequencing data and roughly 85 million unique TCR sequences. Among the approximately 430 genotyped donors, approximately 81% belonged to the genetic ancestry cluster associated with self-reported Caucasian donors. The study was designed to test whether signatures of past pathogen exposure could be identified by cataloging public T cell receptors. Using immunosequencing, the study profiled T cell repertoires from 640 or so subjects and related those repertoires to cytomegalovirus serostatus. Along with the approximately 650-subject first cohort, a separate validation cohort of over a hundred different subjects was used. To predict cytomegalovirus infection status, the study brought together high-throughput TCR immunosequencing, statistical association of individual TCRs with disease status, and machine learning. To study patterns of TCR occurrence, a later analysis re-analyzed previously published TCR beta repertoires from around 660 donors and added high-resolution HLA genotyping. Rather than drawing on any new phenotypic data, the later analysis identified candidate immune exposures from TCR beta sequences and the way those sequences occurred across donors. An earlier analysis of around 540 of the donors applied high-throughput TCR beta sequencing to assess whether each TCR beta V gene segment acted as functional or pseudogenic. Donor age, sex, ethnicity and CMV serostatus were compiled together with the repertoire data. In a later genetic analysis, genome-wide SNP genotypes for 398 of the 666 donors were used, and that subset was treated as a discovery cohort. Every discovery cohort repertoire had been produced on one sequencing platform. Both class I and class II loci were covered by HLA typing, at four-digit resolution. The number of typed donors differed by locus: 629-630 for A, B, C, DRB1 and DQB1; 500 to 550 for DQA1; 606 for DPA1; and roughly 450 for DPB1. Because of strong linkage in the cohort, five DR-DQ haplotypes were treated as single units for association and clustering. On average, roughly 240,000 unique TCR beta nucleotide sequences were sequenced per donor among 398 genotyped donors of the cohort, with around 19% of those sequences being non-productive.

A remark on this clone: Its antigen is not yet known. One base away there is no much larger clone; base qualities are not given.

Preparation of the library involved the immunoSEQ multiplex PCR assay. The multiplex PCR relied on a mix of 60 forward primers for TCR Vbeta segments and 13 reverse primers for TCR Jbeta segments. A multiplex PCR assay on genomic DNA amplified the CDR3 region of rearranged TCR beta genes. The amplified TCR beta libraries were sequenced on the Illumina HiSeq System as 87-base-pair reads. Per the authors' processing: In a later analysis, tens of millions of unique TCR beta chains were counted across the approximately 640 repertoires, and around 11 million of these chains were shared by at least two donors. Raw reads were error-corrected and collapsed into unique sequences by a nearest-neighbor algorithm in which closely related sequences were merged to remove PCR and sequencing errors. To assign V, D and J gene segments, CDR3 sequences were aligned to IMGT reference sequences. For a sequence to be retained, a match of at least six nucleotides was required to both a V gene segment and a J gene segment. Rearrangements were called productive when the CDR3 lacked stop codons and stayed in frame with V and J; all others were non-productive. CDR3 was defined by IMGT convention, running from the second conserved V-encoded cysteine to the conserved J-encoded phenylalanine. The earlier analysis of some 600 of the donors excluded sequences that lacked an unambiguous match to a single V gene segment. An earlier analysis of approximately 590 of the donors called V segments functional above 56.7% productive rearrangements and segregating when the between-donor standard deviation exceeded 5%. A statistical classification framework was built to diagnose cytomegalovirus status from the catalog of TCR beta chain sequences. A later analysis assigned V and J genes by comparing TCR nucleotide sequences with IMGT/GENE-DB human TR gene sequences. The TCRdist pipeline was used in a later analysis to assign CDR3 sequences and most-parsimonious VDJ recombination scenarios. In a later analysis, each TCR beta chain was defined by its CDR3 amino acid sequence together with its V-gene family, and reads without a unique V-gene family were excluded. To address suspected cross-contamination and a sequencing artifact, a later analysis removed around 590 highly shared, low-generation-probability nucleotide sequences. For each public chain, a later analysis derived a clonal expansion index from normalized ranks of inferred template counts within each repertoire. Generation probabilities in a later analysis came from a VDJ recombination model fitted to out-of-frame rearrangements, and those results were checked against IGoR. In a later analysis, TCR-TCR, TCR-HLA and TCR-CMV co-occurrence was scored with hypergeometric tests, and a repertoire-size bias correction was applied to TCR pairs. To estimate false discovery rates, a later analysis permuted the HLA or CMV assignments 20 times. In a later analysis, co-occurring TCRs were grouped using DBSCAN, with TCRdist sequence similarity added in when clustering inside HLA-allele-positive subsets. Repertoires with fewer than 30,000 or more than 120,000 public chains were left out of co-occurrence clustering, as were a few repertoires with anomalous nucleotide sharing. The clones in this table, taken by TCRdb from immuneACCESS, are in-frame only. Not every clone is retained; where verified, under half of the shortfall comes from an unresolved V gene, and the cause of the rest is unknown. That table supplies the V and J calls and clone size; D and trimming were determined from the DNA. This sample gives over 150,000 clones in total; 87% of them show up just once. Over 0.8% of the sample belongs to the ten largest clones.

The research as a whole found: Because some donors lacked HLA typing at each locus, the association tests relied only on the typed subset. A later genetic analysis associated a missense DCLRE1C variant with V-gene and J-gene trimming of TCR beta chains, and an independent cohort replicated the association. The only immune exposure information available for the cohort was CMV serostatus. In this cohort, only TCR beta chains were sequenced, and detectable features were limited by the absence of alpha or paired-chain data. In a later analysis, HLA-associated TCR beta chains showed more clonal expansion and lower generation probabilities than non-associated chains that were equally common. The presence/absence analyses assumed that sequencing depth was roughly uniform across donors, and that assumption may not be true. A later genetic analysis reported fewer N-insertions in productive TCRs among donors in an Asian-associated ancestry cluster than the 666-donor mean. In vitro tests confirmed that three of the cytomegalovirus-associated TCR beta chains recognize cytomegalovirus antigens. The authors suggested that the approach could potentially be extended to other disease states and immunological phenotypes. A group of highly shared sequence variants was considered likely to be a technical artifact of the sequencing pipeline. Over 15 rarely observed V segments, including chromosome 9 orphons, were excluded from the earlier analysis of approximately 600 of the donors because counts were too low. The classifier was reported to diagnose cytomegalovirus status with high specificity and sensitivity in both the original and validation cohorts. Correlated functional status among segregating V segments might be attributable to linkage disequilibrium, but an unknown experimental factor could not be ruled out. According to a later analysis, TCR association rates differed among HLA loci, with DRB1 alleles showing the most associated TCRs and HLA-C alleles showing the fewest. Across donors, most TCR sequences were observed very rarely, whereas some public TCRs were present in many individuals. In a later analysis, some 18,000 TCR beta sequences were associated with specific HLA alleles at a false discovery rate of 0.05. When HLA alleles, especially DR and DQ, strongly co-occurred, attributing TCR associations to individual alleles was difficult. A later analysis found that most CMV-associated TCR beta chains appeared HLA-restricted, with HLA associations seemingly driven largely by CMV exposure. An earlier analysis of 587 of the donors showed that most TCR beta V segments appeared in productive rearrangements either about 90% or about 30% of the time, which broadly matched IMGT annotations. In the study, around 150 TCR beta chains were listed as associated with cytomegalovirus. In a later analysis, several top co-occurrence clusters were reported to appear linked to parvovirus B19, influenza, CMV and Epstein-Barr virus. A further reported finding was that TCR beta sequences accurately predicted the HLA-A and HLA-B alleles for most subjects in the first cohort.

The cohort was made up of under 800 healthy bone marrow donors. At the time of sampling, all cohort members were nominally healthy, though unrecorded immune exposures were likely present. The donor was CMV seronegative and belonged to the group of around 400 seronegative cohort members. Each donor provided a peripheral blood sample, and peripheral blood mononuclear cells were used for TCR beta sequencing. Genomic DNA extraction from the blood cell samples was performed with the Qiagen DNeasy Blood Extraction Kit. Input material: PBMCs. This receptor was identified in a woman aged 30 to 39 in good health and CMV-seronegative.

The nucleotides read TGTGCCAGCAGCTTACGGCGACAGTCGCATGACTACGAGCAGTACTTC. The resulting protein is CASSLRRQSHDYEQYF. The V and J genes are TRBV11-2 and TRBJ2-7; matching of 5 bases hints at TRBD1 as the D gene. Between the V and J ends, shortened by 2 bases and 3 bases respectively, the junction contains 17 bases. The CDR3 holds 16 amino acids from the cysteine to the phenylalanine. Only CDR3 DNA remains: 48 bases, in frame from the first base. Per the germline V gene, SGHAT is the CDR1 and FQNNGV is the CDR2. When the CDR3 is completed using the reference TRBV11-2 and TRBJ2-7 genes on either side, the full variable domain is EAGVAQSPRYKIIEKRQSVAFWCNPISGHATLYWYQQILGQGPKLLIQFQNNGVVDDSQLPKDRFSAERLKGVDSTLKIQPAKLEDSAVYLCASSLRRQSHDYEQYFGPGTRLTVT.